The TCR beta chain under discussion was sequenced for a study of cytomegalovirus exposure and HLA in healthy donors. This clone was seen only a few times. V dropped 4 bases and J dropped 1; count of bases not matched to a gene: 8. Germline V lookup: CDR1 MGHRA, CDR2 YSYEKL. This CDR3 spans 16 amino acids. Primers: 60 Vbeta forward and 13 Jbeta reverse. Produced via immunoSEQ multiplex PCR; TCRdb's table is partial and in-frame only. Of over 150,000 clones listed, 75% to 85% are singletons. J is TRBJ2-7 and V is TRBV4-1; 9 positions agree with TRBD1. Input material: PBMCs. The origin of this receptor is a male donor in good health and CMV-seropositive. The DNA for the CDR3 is TGCGCCAGCAGCCGACCAGGGGGGACAGGGTCCTACGAGCAGTACTTC. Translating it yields CASSRPGGTGSYEQYF.